One and the same sample provided the 19 T cell receptor beta chains below, sequenced in a study of blood T cells in healthy people across ages. A sample-barcoded 5' primer and a J-beta primer mix were used in a second PCR of about 7 to 12 cycles. TCRdb passed the 5' RACE reads through MiXCR, listing each CDR3 protein once. The sample includes 1.4 million or so distinct CDR3 sequences, approximately 43% seen only once; the top ten take approximately 4.1%. Input material: blood. Every receptor here comes from a woman between 18 and 29 years old in good health.

The gene calls are TRBV20-1 and TRBJ2-7, with unresolved D. Trimming left V 4 bases short and J 0 bases short, with 19 bases between. CDR1 DFQATT and CDR2 SNEGSKA come from the germline V gene (reference sequence). This CDR3 region has 16 residues. CDR3 in amino acids: CSATQGRSFTSYEQYF. In DNA form, the CDR3 reads TGCAGTGCTACCCAAGGCAGGTCCTTTACCTCCTACGAGCAGTACTTC.

The V gene is TRBV24-1, the J gene TRBJ2-1; TRBD1 aligns across 10 bases. The V gene end was trimmed by 3 bases and the J gene end by 0 bases; junction bases not matched to a gene: 4. Germline values: CDR1 KGHDR, CDR2 SFDVKD. CDR3 length equals 17 residues. The CDR3 sequence is CATSDPGQGSSYNEQFF. CDR3 nucleotide sequence: TGTGCCACCAGTGATCCGGGACAGGGGAGCTCCTACAATGAGCAGTTCTTC.

A word on this clonotype: An end of the junction differs from the germline gene, which may be a read error. This chain uses TRBV7-7 with TRBJ2-7; the D is unclear. CDR3 size: 14 residues. Germline CDR1 SSHAT, CDR2 FNYEAQ (reference sequence). The CDR3 is CASSLSPGPDEQYF. The CDR3 DNA is TGTGCTAGCAGCTTATCCCCCGGACCCGACGAGCAGTACTTC.

This clonotype occurred a few times. The genes are TRBV28 and TRBJ2-1; D gene ambiguous. The CDR3 spans 14 residues. Germline assignment: CDR1 MDHEN and CDR2 SYDVKM. V was pared by 6 bases and J by 6 bases, with 15 bases between. Here the CDR3 reads CASRPPWIGNEQFF. The CDR3 nucleotides read TGTGCCAGCAGACCTCCCTGGATTGGCAATGAGCAGTTCTTC.

The rearrangement uses TRBV7-2 and TRBJ2-1; 8 bases fit TRBD2. The germline V gene has CDR1 SGHTA and CDR2 FQGNSA. The CDR3 covers 16 residues. V shed 1 base, J shed 2 bases, and the junction held 4 bases outside the gene matches. The DNA of the CDR3 is TGTGCCAGCAGCTTAGGAGCGGGGGCAACCTACAATGAGCAGTTCTTC. Amino acids: CASSLGAGATYNEQFF.

The V gene is TRBV4-2, the J gene TRBJ2-7; 7 nucleotides align to TRBD2. The CDR3 covers 19 residues. The trim removed 1 base at V and 7 bases at J, leaving 22 bases unmatched. In germline, CDR1 is LGHNA, CDR2 YNFKEQ. The CDR3 sequence is CASSQVSYFGGSNINEQYF. For the CDR3, the DNA is TGTGCCAGCAGCCAAGTATCCTACTTTGGCGGGAGTAATATCAATGAGCAGTACTTC.

This clonotype was seen just once. This sequence joins TRBV27 and TRBJ2-7, with D perhaps TRBD1 (6 bases). Trimming pared 5 bases from V and 3 bases from J, leaving 23 bases between. From germline, CDR1 is MNHEY and CDR2 SMNVEV (reference sequence). This CDR3 region has 17 residues. The CDR3: CASSPAGRGIFHYEQYF. The CDR3 nucleotides read TGTGCCAGCAGTCCCGCGGGCAGGGGAATTTTCCACTACGAGCAGTACTTC.

In its sample, this clonotype was seen a few times. V usage is TRBV20-1 and J usage is TRBJ2-5; D assignment may be TRBD1 or TRBD2 (5 bases each). Trimming removed 0 bases from V and 4 bases from J, with 12 bases in between. CDR1 DFQATT and CDR2 SNEGSKA come from the germline V gene (reference sequence). The CDR3 covers 14 residues. The CDR3 spells CSARDFGARETQYF. The CDR3 region has the DNA TGCAGTGCTAGAGATTTCGGGGCCCGAGAGACCCAGTACTTC.

This clonotype was picked up a small number of times. The V gene is TRBV6-5, the J gene TRBJ2-5; 12 nucleotides align to TRBD2. CDR3 length equals 15 residues. The J segment lost 3 bases and the V segment lost 2 bases, leaving 1 base of the junction unmatched. The V gene's germline CDR1 is MNHEY and CDR2 SVGAGI. The CDR3 nucleotides are TGTGCCAGCAGTTACCTAGCGGGAGGGAAAGAGACCCAGTACTTC. Its translation is CASSYLAGGKETQYF.

This clonotype was observed a few times. CDR3 residues: CSARPITLAGHTDTQYF. The CDR3 region has the DNA TGCAGTGCTAGACCTATAACTCTAGCGGGCCACACAGATACGCAGTATTTT. The genes are TRBV20-1 and TRBJ2-3, with 8 bases lining up with TRBD2. With V trimmed by 2 bases and J by 2 bases, 12 bases remained unmatched. The length of the CDR3 is 17 residues. The germline CDR1 and CDR2 sequences are DFQATT and SNEGSKA (reference sequence).

The chain carries TRBV10-2 and TRBJ2-3; TRBD1 might be the D (6 bases). V lost 7 bases, J lost 5 bases, and 22 bases lay in between. The CDR3 consists of 16 residues. Germline V CDR1 and CDR2: WSHSY, SAAADI. The CDR3 loop reads CASTQDRIPGGDTQYF. The CDR3 DNA sequence: TGCGCCAGCACCCAAGACAGGATCCCAGGCGGAGATACGCAGTATTTT.

Written as DNA, the CDR3 is TGCAGTGCTAGGAGGGGGACAGGGAATAATGAGCAGTACTTC. Amino acid sequence: CSARRGTGNNEQYF. The chain employs TRBV20-1 and TRBJ2-5, with 9 bases that match TRBD1. The CDR3 is 14 residues long. Germline CDR1 and CDR2: DFQATT and SNEGSKA (reference sequence). V was pared by 3 bases and J by 11 bases, with 13 bases of the junction left unmatched.

This clonotype showed up just a few times. V gene TRBV20-1 combines with J gene TRBJ2-6; D is undetermined. CDR1 and CDR2 (germline): DFQATT, SNEGSKA (reference sequence). This CDR3 contains 12 residues. The V gene lost 3 bases and the J gene lost 4 bases, with 4 bases spanning the gap. As DNA, the CDR3 is TGCAGTGCTAGGGAGGGGGCCAACGTCCTGACTTTC. Residues: CSAREGANVLTF.

This clonotype was found a few times. The chain couples TRBV6-2 or TRBV6-3 to TRBJ2-7, with D uncertain. Trimming removed 8 bases from V and 0 bases from J, with 8 bases in between. The CDR3 spans 12 residues. Germline V lookup: CDR1 MNHEY, CDR2 SVGEGT. CDR3 bases: TGTGCCAGCGGATACAGCTCCTACGAGCAGTACTTC. It is translated as CASGYSSYEQYF.

This clonotype occurred once. The chain employs TRBV4-1 and TRBJ2-4, with D possibly TRBD1 on 7 matching bases. With the DNA end fitting TRBJ2-5 better, the J assignment may be wrong. Germline V gene sequence: CDR1 MGHRA, CDR2 YSYEKL. The CDR3 sequence is 15 residues long. Written as DNA, the CDR3 is TGCGCCAGCAGCCAGACCGGAGGGGGCTCGGAGACCCAGTACTTC. It specifies CASSQTGGGSETQYF.

This clonotype was found a few times. This chain links TRBV2 with TRBJ2-7, with 9 bases lining up with TRBD2. Germline values: CDR1 SNHLY, CDR2 FYNNEI. V gave up 5 bases and J gave up 0 bases; unmatched junction bases: 5. This CDR3 contains 15 residues. The CDR3 sequence: CASSSLAGISYEQYF. CDR3 coding DNA: TGTGCCAGCAGTTCGCTAGCGGGAATCTCCTACGAGCAGTACTTC.

This CDR3 reads CASSLTPTRVMDGYTF. In nucleotides, the CDR3 is TGCGCCAGCAGCTTGACCCCTACAAGGGTAATGGATGGCTACACCTTC. This chain links TRBV5-1 with TRBJ1-2, with D hard to call. Deletions cut 1 base from V and 6 bases from J, with 19 bases between. This CDR3 region has 16 residues. Germline V gives CDR1 SGHRS, CDR2 YFSETQ. Full variable domain (missing parts from reference TRBV5-1 and TRBJ1-2): KAGVTQTPRYLIKTRGQQVTLSCSPISGHRSVSWYQQTPGQGLQFLFEYFSETQRNKGNFPGRFSGRQFSNSRSEMNVSTLELGDSALYLCASSLTPTRVMDGYTFGSGTRLTVV.

V usage is TRBV20-1 and J usage is TRBJ1-2; tentative D call: TRBD1 (5 bases). The CDR3 is 14 amino acids. V lost 1 base and J lost 4, with 13 bases in between. Germline-derived CDR1 and CDR2 are DFQATT and SNEGSKA (reference sequence). CDR3 bases: TGCAGTGCTAGAGGGCGGGGGTCCCTCTATGGCTACACCTTC. Translating gives CSARGRGSLYGYTF.

The sample holds one count of this clonotype. In nucleotides, the CDR3 is TGTGCCAGCAGCTACATACCGAGGGGCGAGACCACTGAAGCTTTCTTT. The encoded protein is CASSYIPRGETTEAFF. This chain uses TRBV11-2 with TRBJ1-1, with a weak D call TRBD1 (5 bases). The V end lost 4 bases, the J end lost 4 bases, and 19 bases lay between the germline ends. CDR3 length equals 16 residues. Germline V gene data show CDR1 as SGHAT and CDR2 as FQNNGV.